This T cell receptor (beta chain) was identified in a study of blood T cell repertoires in COVID-19. Only in-frame clones appear in the TCRdb table, and some are missing; sequencing was by immunoSEQ multiplex PCR. This sample has about 31,000 clones; 91% occur once, and the top ten carry under 7%. The V segment lost 6 bases and the J segment 10 bases; nucleotides outside the gene matches: 13. The CDR3 consists of 14 residues. Per germline, CDR1 MGHDK and CDR2 SYGVNS. The TCR originated in a human donor in a cohort sampled during active COVID-19. The sequencing sample was made of peripheral blood. The chain carries TRBV25-1 and TRBJ2-3, with TRBD1 matching 7 bases. CDR3 amino acids: CASSPTRDREPQYF. In DNA form, the CDR3 reads TGTGCCAGCAGCCCTACACGGGACAGAGAGCCGCAGTATTTT. The complete variable domain, with remaining parts taken from reference TRBV25-1 and TRBJ2-3, reads EADIYQTPRYLVIGTGKKITLECSQTMGHDKMYWYQQDPGMELHLIHYSYGVNSTEKGDLSSESTVSRIRTEHFPLTLESARPSHTSQYLCASSPTRDREPQYFGPGTRLTVL.